This entry is about one TCR beta chain. Its specificity is unknown. Time point described: pre-treatment baseline. Patients had no prior systemic cancer treatment, immunosuppressants or other active cancers. The sample belongs to a study of blood T cell dynamics during melanoma immunotherapy. The V gene lost 3 bases and the J gene lost 6 bases, with 13 bases spanning the gap. The CDR3 contains 13 residues. Germline V gene sequence: CDR1 SGHNT, CDR2 YYREEE (reference sequence). Study conclusions and caveats: PBMC repertoires of eventual disease-control patients split at W3 into clonality or diversity gains.

Every bulk PBMC sample received the same 350 ng of DNA. The repertoire was sequenced with immunoSEQ multiplex PCR; TCRdb's copy has only in-frame clones and lacks some. The sample records 10,000 to 15,000 clones, roughly 86% being singletons. The starting material was blood, obtained from a patient treated with checkpoint blockade. This TCR derives from a human donor with melanoma. The chain uses TRBV5-4 and TRBJ2-7, with D hard to call. The CDR3, as DNA: TGTGCCAGCAGCTCGAGTTACGTTAGCGAGCAGTACTTC. It encodes CASSSSYVSEQYF.